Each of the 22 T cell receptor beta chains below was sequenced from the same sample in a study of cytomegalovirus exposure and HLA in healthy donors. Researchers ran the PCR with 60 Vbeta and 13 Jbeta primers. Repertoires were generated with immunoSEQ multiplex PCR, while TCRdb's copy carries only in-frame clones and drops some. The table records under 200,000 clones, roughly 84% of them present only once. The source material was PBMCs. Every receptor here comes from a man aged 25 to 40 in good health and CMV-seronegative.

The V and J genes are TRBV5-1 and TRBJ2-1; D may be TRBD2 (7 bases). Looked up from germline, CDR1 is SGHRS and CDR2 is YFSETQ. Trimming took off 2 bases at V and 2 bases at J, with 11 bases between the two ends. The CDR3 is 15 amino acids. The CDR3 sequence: CASSFRGATYNEQFF. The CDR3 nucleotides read TGCGCCAGCAGCTTCCGGGGGGCGACCTACAATGAGCAGTTCTTC.

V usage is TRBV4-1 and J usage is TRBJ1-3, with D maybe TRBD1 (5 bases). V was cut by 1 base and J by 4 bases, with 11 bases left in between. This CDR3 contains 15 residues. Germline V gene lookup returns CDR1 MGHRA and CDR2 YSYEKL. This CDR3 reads CASSQVLTGGNTIYF. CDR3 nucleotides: TGCGCCAGCAGCCAAGTCCTCACAGGCGGAAACACCATATATTTT.

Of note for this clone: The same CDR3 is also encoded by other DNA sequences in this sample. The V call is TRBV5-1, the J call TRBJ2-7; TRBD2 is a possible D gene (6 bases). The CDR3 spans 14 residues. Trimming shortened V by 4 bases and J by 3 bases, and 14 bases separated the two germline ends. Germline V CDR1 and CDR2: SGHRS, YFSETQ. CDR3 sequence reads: CASSRRDSLYEQYF. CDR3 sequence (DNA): TGCGCCAGCAGCCGGAGGGACTCCCTCTACGAGCAGTACTTC.

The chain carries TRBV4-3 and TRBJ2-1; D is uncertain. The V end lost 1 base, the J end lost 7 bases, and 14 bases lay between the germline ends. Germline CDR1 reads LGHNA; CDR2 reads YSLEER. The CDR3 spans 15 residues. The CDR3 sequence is CASSQVRTAANEQFF. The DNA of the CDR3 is TGCGCCAGCAGCCAAGTGAGAACGGCGGCGAATGAGCAGTTCTTC.

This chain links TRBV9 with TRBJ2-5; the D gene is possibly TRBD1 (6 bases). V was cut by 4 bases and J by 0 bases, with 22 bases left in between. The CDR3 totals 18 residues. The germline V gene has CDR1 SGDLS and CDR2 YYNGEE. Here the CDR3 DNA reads TGTGCCAGCAGCTCGAGGGGACGAGAGGGGGACCACCAAGAGACCCAGTACTTC. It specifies CASSSRGREGDHQETQYF. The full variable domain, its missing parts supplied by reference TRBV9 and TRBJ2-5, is DSGVTQTPKHLITATGQRVTLRCSPRSGDLSVYWYQQSLDQGLQFLIQYYNGEERAKGNILERFSAQQFPDLHSELNLSSLELGDSALYFCASSSRGREGDHQETQYFGPGTRLLVL.

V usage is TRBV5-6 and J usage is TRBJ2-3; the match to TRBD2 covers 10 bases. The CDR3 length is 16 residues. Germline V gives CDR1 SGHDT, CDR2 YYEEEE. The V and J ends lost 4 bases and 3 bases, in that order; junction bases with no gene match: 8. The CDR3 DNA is TGTGCCAGCAGCGGGAGCGGGAGGGCCCAGACAGATACGCAGTATTTT. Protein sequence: CASSGSGRAQTDTQYF.

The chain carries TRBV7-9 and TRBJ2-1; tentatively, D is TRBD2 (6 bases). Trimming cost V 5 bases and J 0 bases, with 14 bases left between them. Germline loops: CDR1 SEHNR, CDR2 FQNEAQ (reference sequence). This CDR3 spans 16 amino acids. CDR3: CASSVGTLVSYNEQFF. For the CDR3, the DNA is TGTGCCAGCAGCGTCGGGACTCTAGTCTCCTACAATGAGCAGTTCTTC.

The DNA of the CDR3 is TGTGCTTCGGGGGTAGCGGGAGCGATAAATTGGTACGAGCAGTACTTC. Protein product: CASGVAGAINWYEQYF. The chain uses TRBV13 and TRBJ2-7; 9 bases are shared with TRBD2. There are 16 residues in the CDR3. Looked up from germline, CDR1 is PRHDT and CDR2 is FYEKMQ (reference sequence). Full variable domain (missing parts from reference TRBV13 and TRBJ2-7): AAGVIQSPRHLIKEKRETATLKCYPIPRHDTVYWYQQGPGQDPQFLISFYEKMQSDKGSIPDRFSAQQFSDYHSELNMSSLELGDSALYFCASGVAGAINWYEQYFGPGTRLTVT.

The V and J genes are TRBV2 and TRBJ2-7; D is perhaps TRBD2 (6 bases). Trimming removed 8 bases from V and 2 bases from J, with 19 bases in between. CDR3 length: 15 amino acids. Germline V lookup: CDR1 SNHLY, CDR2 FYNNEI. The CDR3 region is CASRFRRGRTYEQYF. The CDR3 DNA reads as TGTGCCAGCCGCTTCCGACGAGGGAGGACCTACGAGCAGTACTTC.

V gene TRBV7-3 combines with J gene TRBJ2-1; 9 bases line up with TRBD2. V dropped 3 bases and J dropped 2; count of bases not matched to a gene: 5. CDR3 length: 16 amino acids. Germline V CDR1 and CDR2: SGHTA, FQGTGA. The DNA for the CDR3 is TGTGCCAGCAGCTTTATGGGCGGGAGGGCCTACAATGAGCAGTTCTTC. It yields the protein CASSFMGGRAYNEQFF. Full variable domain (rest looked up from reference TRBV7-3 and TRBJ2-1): GAGVSQTPSNKVTEKGKYVELRCDPISGHTALYWYRQSLGQGPEFLIYFQGTGAADDSGLPNDRFFAVRPEGSVSTLKIQRTERGDSAVYLCASSFMGGRAYNEQFFGPGTRLTVL.

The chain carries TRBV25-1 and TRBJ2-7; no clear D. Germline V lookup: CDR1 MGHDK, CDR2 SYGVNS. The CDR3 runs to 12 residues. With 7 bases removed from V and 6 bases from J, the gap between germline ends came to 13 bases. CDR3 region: CASNQGRGEQYF. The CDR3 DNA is TGTGCCAGCAACCAAGGCCGCGGCGAGCAGTACTTC.

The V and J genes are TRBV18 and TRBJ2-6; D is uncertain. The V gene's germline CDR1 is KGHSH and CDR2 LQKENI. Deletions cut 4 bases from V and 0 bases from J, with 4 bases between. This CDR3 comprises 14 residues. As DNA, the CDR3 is TGTGCCAGCTCACTGAGCTCTGGGGCCAACGTCCTGACTTTC. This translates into CASSLSSGANVLTF.

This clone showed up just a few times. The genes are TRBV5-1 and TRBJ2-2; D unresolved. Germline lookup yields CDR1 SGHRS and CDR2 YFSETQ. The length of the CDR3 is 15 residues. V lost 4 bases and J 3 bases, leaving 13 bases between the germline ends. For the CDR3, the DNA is TGCGCCAGCAGCCCAGTGACTTCTTACACCGGGGAGCTGTTTTTT. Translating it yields CASSPVTSYTGELFF. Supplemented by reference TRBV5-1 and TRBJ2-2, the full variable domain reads KAGVTQTPRYLIKTRGQQVTLSCSPISGHRSVSWYQQTPGQGLQFLFEYFSETQRNKGNFPGRFSGRQFSNSRSEMNVSTLELGDSALYLCASSPVTSYTGELFFGEGSRLTVL.

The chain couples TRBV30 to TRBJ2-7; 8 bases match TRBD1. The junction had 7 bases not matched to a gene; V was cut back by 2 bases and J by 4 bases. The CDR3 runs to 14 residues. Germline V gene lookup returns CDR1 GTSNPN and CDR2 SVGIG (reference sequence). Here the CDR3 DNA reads TGTGCCTGGAGTCGCAGGGGGCGGATTTACGAGCAGTACTTC. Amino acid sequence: CAWSRRGRIYEQYF.

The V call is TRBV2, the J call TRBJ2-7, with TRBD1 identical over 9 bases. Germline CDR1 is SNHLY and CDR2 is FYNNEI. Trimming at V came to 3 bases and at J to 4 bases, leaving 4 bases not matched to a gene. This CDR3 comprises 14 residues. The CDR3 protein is CASSDTGGRYEQYF. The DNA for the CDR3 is TGTGCCAGCAGTGACACAGGGGGCAGATACGAGCAGTACTTC.

CDR3 nucleotide sequence: TGTGCCAGCAGTTTATCGGGACTAGCGGGAGCGGGATATTTAGAGACCCAGTACTTC. Protein sequence: CASSLSGLAGAGYLETQYF. The rearrangement joins TRBV27 to TRBJ2-5; 14 bases agree with TRBD2. Per germline, CDR1 MNHEY and CDR2 SMNVEV (reference sequence). V lost 0 bases, J lost 4 bases, and 10 bases stayed unmatched. The CDR3 contains 19 residues.

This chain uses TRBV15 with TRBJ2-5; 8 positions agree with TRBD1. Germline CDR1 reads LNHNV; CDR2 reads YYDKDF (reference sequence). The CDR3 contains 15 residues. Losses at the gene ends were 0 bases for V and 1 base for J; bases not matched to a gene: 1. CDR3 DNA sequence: TGTGCCACCAGCAGAGAAGGACAGGGCCAAGAGACCCAGTACTTC. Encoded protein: CATSREGQGQETQYF. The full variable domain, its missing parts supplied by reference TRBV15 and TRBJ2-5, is DAMVIQNPRYQVTQFGKPVTLSCSQTLNHNVMYWYQQKSSQAPKLLFHYYDKDFNNEADTPDNFQSRRPNTSFCFLDIRSPGLGDTAMYLCATSREGQGQETQYFGPGTRLLVL.

CDR3 in amino acids: CASSQQGAPPGGYTF. In DNA form, the CDR3 reads TGTGCCAGCAGCCAACAGGGGGCTCCTCCCGGCGGCTACACCTTC. V gene TRBV7-9 combines with J gene TRBJ1-2; 9 nucleotides agree with TRBD1. Germline lookup yields CDR1 SEHNR and CDR2 FQNEAQ (reference sequence). V lost 5 bases to trimming and J lost 8 bases; unmatched junction nucleotides: 12. This CDR3 has 15 amino acids.

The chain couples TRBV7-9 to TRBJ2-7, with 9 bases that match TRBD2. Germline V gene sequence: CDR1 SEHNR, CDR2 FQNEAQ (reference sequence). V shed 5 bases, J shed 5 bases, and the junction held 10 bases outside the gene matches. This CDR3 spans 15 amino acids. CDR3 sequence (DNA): TGTGCCAGCAGCCCTCGGGGTAGCGGGAGTAACGAGCAGTACTTC. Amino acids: CASSPRGSGSNEQYF.

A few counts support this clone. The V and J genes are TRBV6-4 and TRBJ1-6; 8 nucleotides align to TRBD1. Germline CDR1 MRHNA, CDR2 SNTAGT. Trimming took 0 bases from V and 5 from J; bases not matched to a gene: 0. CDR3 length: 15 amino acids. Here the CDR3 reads CASSDSTGDNSPLHF. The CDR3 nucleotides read TGTGCCAGCAGTGACTCGACAGGGGATAATTCACCCCTCCACTTT.

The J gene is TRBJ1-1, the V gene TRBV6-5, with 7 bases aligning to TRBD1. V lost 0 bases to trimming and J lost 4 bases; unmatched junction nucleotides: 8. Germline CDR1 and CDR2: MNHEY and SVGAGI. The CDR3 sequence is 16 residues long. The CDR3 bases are TGTGCCAGCAGTTACTCGATAGGGACAGTGGGCACTGAAGCTTTCTTT. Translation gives CASSYSIGTVGTEAFF.

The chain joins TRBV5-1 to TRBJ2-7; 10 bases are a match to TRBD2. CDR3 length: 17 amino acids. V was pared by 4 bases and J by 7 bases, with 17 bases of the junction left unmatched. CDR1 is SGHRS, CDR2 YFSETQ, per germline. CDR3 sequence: CASSSLLAGTLTGEQYF. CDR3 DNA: TGCGCCAGCAGCAGCCTACTAGCGGGAACCCTCACAGGAGAGCAGTACTTC.